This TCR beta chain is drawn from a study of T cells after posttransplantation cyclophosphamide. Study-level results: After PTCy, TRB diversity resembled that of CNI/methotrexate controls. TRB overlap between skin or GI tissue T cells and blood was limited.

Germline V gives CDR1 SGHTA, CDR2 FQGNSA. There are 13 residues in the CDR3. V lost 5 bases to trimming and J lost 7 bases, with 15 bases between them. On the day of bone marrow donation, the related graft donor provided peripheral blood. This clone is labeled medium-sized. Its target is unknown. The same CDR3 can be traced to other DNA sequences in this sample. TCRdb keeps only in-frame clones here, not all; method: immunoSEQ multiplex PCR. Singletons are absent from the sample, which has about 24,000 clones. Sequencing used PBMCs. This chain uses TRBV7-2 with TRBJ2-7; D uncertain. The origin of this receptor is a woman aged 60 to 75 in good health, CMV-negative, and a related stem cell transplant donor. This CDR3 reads CASSLQILREQYF. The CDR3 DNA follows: TGTGCCAGCAGCCTCCAGATTTTGCGGGAGCAGTACTTC.